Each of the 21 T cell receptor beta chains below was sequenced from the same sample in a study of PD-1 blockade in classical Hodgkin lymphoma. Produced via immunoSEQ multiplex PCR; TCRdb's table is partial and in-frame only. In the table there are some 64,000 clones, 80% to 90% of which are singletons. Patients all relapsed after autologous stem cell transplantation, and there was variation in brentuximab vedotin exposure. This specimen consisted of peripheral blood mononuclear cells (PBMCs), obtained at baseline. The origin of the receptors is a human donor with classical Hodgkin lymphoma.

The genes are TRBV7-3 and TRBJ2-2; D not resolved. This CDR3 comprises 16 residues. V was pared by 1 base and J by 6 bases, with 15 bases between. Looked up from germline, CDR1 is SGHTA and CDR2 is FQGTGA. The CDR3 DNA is TGTGCCAGCAGCTTAAATGGGCGGCCAAGGCCCGGGGAGCTGTTTTTT. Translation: CASSLNGRPRPGELFF.

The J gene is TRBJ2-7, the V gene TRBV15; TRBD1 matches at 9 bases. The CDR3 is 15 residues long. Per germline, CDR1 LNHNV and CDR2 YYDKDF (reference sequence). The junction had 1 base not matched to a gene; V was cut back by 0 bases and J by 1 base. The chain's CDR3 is CATSRDGTGSYEQYF. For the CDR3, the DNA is TGTGCCACCAGCAGAGACGGGACAGGGTCCTACGAGCAGTACTTC.

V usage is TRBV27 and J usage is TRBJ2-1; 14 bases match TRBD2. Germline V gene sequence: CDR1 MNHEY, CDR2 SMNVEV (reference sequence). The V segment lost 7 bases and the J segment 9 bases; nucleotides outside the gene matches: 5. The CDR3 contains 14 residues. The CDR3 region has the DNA TGTGCCAGCAATCCGGGACTAGCGGGGGTTGAGCAGTTCTTC. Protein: CASNPGLAGVEQFF.

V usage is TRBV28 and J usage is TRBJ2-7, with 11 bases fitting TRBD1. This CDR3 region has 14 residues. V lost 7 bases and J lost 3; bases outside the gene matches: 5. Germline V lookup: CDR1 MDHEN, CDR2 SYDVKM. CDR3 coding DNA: TGTGCCAGCACCTTCGGGACAGGGGGCTACGAGCAGTACTTC. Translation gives CASTFGTGGYEQYF.

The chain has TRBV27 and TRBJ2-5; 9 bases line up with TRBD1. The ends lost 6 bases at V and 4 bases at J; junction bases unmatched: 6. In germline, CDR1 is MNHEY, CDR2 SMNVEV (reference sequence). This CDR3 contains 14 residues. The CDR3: CASSPTGGLETQYF. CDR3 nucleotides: TGTGCCAGCAGCCCCACAGGGGGCTTAGAGACCCAGTACTTC.

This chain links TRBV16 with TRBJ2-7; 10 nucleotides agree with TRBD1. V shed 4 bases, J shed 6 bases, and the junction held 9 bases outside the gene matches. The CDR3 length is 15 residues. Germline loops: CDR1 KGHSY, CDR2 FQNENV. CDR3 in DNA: TGTGCCAGCAGCCTAACCGGGACAGGGGTCGGCGAGCAGTACTTC. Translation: CASSLTGTGVGEQYF.

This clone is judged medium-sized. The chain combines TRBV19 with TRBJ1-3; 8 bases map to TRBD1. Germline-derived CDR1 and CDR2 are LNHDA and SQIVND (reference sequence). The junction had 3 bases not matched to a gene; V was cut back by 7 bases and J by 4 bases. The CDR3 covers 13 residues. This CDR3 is CASMGTGGNTIYF. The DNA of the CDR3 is TGTGCCAGTATGGGGACAGGAGGAAACACCATATATTTT.

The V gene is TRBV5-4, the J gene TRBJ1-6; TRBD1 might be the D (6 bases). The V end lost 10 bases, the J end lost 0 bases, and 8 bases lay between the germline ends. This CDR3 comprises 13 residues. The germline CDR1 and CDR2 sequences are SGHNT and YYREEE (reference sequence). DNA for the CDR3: TGTGCCGGGGGCCACTCCTATAATTCACCCCTCCACTTT. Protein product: CAGGHSYNSPLHF.

The DNA for the CDR3 is TGTGCCAGCAGCTTGGGGGGGATCAACGGGGAGCTGTTTTTT. This encodes CASSLGGINGELFF. The chain carries TRBV7-9 and TRBJ2-2, with 7 bases identical to TRBD2. Germline-derived CDR1 and CDR2 are SEHNR and FQNEAQ (reference sequence). The CDR3 totals 14 residues. V shed 3 bases and J 7 bases; nucleotides not matched to a gene: 5. The full variable domain, completed using reference TRBV7-9 and TRBJ2-2, is DTGVSQNPRHKITKRGQNVTFRCDPISEHNRLYWYRQTLGQGPEFLTYFQNEAQLEKSRLLSDRFSAERPKGSFSTLEIQRTEQGDSAMYLCASSLGGINGELFFGEGSRLTVL.

CDR3 DNA sequence: TGTGCCTACTTTCCGAGGACTGAAGCTTTCTTT. The encoded protein is CAYFPRTEAFF. V gene TRBV30 combines with J gene TRBJ1-1; D gene unclear. The V gene's germline CDR1 is GTSNPN and CDR2 SVGIG (reference sequence). The CDR3 sequence is 11 residues long. The V end was cut by 7 bases, the J end by 5 bases, with 11 bases between.

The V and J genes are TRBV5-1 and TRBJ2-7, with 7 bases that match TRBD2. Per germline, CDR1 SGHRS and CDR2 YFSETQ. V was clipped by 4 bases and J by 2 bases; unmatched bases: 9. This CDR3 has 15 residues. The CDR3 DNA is TGCGCCAGCAGCGTCCTGGGCGGGGGAACCTACGAGCAGTACTTC. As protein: CASSVLGGGTYEQYF.

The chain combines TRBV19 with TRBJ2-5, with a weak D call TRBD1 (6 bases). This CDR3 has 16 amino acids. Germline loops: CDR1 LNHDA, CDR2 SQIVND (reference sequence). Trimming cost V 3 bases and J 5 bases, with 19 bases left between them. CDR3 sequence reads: CASSIPGTPSRETQYF. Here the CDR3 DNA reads TGTGCCAGTAGTATCCCCGGGACACCCTCCAGGGAGACCCAGTACTTC.

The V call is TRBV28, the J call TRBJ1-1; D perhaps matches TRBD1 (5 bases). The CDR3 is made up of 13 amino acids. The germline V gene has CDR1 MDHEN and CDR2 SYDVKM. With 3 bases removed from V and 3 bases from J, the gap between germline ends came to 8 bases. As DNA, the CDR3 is TGTGCCAGCAGTTTTGGGGGTTACACTGAAGCTTTCTTT. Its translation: CASSFGGYTEAFF.

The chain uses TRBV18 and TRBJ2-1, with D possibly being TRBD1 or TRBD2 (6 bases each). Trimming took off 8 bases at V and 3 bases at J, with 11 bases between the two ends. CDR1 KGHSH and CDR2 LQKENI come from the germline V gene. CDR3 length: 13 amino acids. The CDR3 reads CASHGGLYNEQFF. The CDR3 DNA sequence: TGTGCCAGCCACGGGGGCCTCTACAATGAGCAGTTCTTC.

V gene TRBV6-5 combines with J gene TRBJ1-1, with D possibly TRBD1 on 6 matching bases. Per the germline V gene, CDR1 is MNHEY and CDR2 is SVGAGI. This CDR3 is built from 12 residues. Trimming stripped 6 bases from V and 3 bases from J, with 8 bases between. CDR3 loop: CASSHRDTEAFF. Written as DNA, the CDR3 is TGTGCCAGCAGCCACAGGGACACTGAAGCTTTCTTT.

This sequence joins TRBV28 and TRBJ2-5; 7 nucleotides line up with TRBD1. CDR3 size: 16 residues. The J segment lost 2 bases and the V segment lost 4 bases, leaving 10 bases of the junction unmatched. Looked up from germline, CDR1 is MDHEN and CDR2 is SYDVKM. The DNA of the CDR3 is TGTGCCAGCAGTTCCCCCGGGACAGAGTCTCAAGAGACCCAGTACTTC. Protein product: CASSSPGTESQETQYF.

CDR3 coding DNA: TGTGCCAGCAGGTTGACAGGGGGTAACACTGAAGCTTTCTTT. As protein: CASRLTGGNTEAFF. The V and J genes are TRBV6-1 and TRBJ1-1; 9 bases match TRBD1. The ends lost 6 bases at V and 2 bases at J; junction bases unmatched: 4. Germline CDR1 is MNHNS and CDR2 is SASEGT. This CDR3 has 14 residues.

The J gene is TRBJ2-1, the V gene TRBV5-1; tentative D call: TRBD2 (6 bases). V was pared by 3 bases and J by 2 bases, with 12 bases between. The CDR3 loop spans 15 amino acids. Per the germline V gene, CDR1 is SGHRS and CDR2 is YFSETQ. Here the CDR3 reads CASSSRLEPYNEQFF. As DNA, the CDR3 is TGCGCCAGCAGCTCAAGACTAGAGCCCTACAATGAGCAGTTCTTC.

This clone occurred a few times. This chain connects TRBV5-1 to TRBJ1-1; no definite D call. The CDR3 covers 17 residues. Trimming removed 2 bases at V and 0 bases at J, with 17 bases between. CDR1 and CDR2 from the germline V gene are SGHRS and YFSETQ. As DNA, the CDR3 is TGCGCCAGCAGCTTCCAACTCAACACGGCTATGAACACTGAAGCTTTCTTT. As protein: CASSFQLNTAMNTEAFF.

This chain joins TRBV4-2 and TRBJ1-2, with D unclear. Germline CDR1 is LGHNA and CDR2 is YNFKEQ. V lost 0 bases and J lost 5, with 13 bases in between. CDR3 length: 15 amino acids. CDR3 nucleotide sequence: TGTGCCAGCAGCCAAGATATAGTCGGGCAATATGGCTACACCTTC. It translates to CASSQDIVGQYGYTF.

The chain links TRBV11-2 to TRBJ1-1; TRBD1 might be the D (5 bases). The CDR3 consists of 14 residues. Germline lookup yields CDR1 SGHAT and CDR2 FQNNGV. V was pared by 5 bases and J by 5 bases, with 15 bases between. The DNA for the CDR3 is TGTGCCAGCAGCCGCCGCCAGGGAAGGACTGAAGCTTTCTTT. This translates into CASSRRQGRTEAFF. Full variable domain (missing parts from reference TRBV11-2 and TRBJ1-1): EAGVAQSPRYKIIEKRQSVAFWCNPISGHATLYWYQQILGQGPKLLIQFQNNGVVDDSQLPKDRFSAERLKGVDSTLKIQPAKLEDSAVYLCASSRRQGRTEAFFGQGTRLTVV.